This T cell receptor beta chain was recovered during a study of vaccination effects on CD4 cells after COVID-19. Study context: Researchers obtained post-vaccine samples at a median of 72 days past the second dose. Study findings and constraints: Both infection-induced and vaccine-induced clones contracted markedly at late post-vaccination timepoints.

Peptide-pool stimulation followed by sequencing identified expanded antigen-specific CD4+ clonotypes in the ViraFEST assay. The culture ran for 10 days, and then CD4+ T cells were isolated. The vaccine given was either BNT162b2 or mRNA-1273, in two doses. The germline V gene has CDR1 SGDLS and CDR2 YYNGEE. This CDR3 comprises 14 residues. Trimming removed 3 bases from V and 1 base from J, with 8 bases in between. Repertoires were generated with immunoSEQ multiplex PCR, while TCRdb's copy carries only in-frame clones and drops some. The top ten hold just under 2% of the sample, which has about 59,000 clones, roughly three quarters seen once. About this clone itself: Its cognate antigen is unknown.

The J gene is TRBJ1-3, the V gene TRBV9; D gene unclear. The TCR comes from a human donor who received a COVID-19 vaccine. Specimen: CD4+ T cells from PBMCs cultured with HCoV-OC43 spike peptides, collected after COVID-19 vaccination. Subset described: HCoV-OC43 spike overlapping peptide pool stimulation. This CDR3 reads CASSARVSGNTIYF. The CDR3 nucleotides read TGTGCCAGCAGCGCCCGAGTGTCTGGAAACACCATATATTTT.